This T cell receptor (beta chain) was obtained from a study of siplizumab effects on memory and regulatory T cells. Regarding the study as a whole: Siplizumab significantly lowered the alloreactive sequences that could be traced to unstimulated CD4+ memory cells.

TCR templates, 80,000 to 100,000 per sample, were assayed. TCRdb's copy holds only in-frame clones and misses some; the assay was immunoSEQ multiplex PCR. The table shows approximately 100,000 clones, with around 90% occurring only once. A note on this clone: Its antigen remains unidentified.

Germline-derived CDR1 and CDR2 are LGHNT and FRNRAP. The V gene lost 6 bases and the J gene lost 1 base, with 22 bases spanning the gap. This CDR3 spans 18 amino acids. The TCR sequence derives from a human donor in good health. The rearrangement uses TRBV12-5 and TRBJ2-1; the D gene is possibly TRBD2 (6 bases). The specimen sequenced was non-Treg CD4+ T cells sorted from blood. CDR3 region: CASGPDTMGGRSYNEQFF. CDR3 DNA sequence: TGTGCTAGTGGCCCGGATACAATGGGGGGTAGGTCCTACAATGAGCAGTTCTTC.